This entry lists 19 T cell receptor beta chains sequenced from one sample in a study of vaccination and CD4 T cells after COVID-19. For these receptors, no antigen is known. Described treatment: approximately 11-day PBMC culture with coronavirus spike peptide pools or control peptides (ViraFEST assay). Sequencing of the DNA from cultured CD4+ T cells was carried out with the Oncomine TCR Beta short-read assay. A single record per CDR3 protein comes from TCRdb applying MiXCR to the PCR reads. The sample has 15,000 or so distinct CDR3 sequences; about 73% are singletons. What was sequenced was CD4+ T cells from blood, cultured in vitro. The source of these receptors is a human donor who had recovered from COVID-19.

The chain has TRBV7-2 and TRBJ1-1, with 9 bases lining up with TRBD1. Germline values: CDR1 SGHTA, CDR2 FQGNSA. J gave up 10 bases and V 1 base, and 7 bases lay outside the gene matches. This CDR3 comprises 14 residues. CDR3 region: CASSLGTGVFPAFF. The CDR3 DNA is TGTGCCAGCAGCTTAGGGACAGGGGTTTTTCCAGCTTTCTTT.

This clonotype was recorded a few times. The chain uses TRBV6-5 and TRBJ1-2; D is uncertain. Germline V gene lookup returns CDR1 MNHEY and CDR2 SVGAGI. The length of the CDR3 is 13 residues. Between the trimmed V and J ends, which lost 2 bases and 8 bases, there was a span of 12 bases. CDR3 loop: CASSYASRRGYTF. CDR3 nucleotide sequence: TGTGCCAGCAGTTACGCGTCGCGGCGCGGCTACACCTTC.

The rearrangement links TRBV15 to TRBJ1-2, with 8 bases fitting TRBD1. There are 14 residues in the CDR3. Germline V gene data show CDR1 as LNHNV and CDR2 as YYDKDF (reference sequence). Unmatched junction bases numbered 10, after V lost 5 bases and J lost 8 bases. CDR3 DNA: TGTGCCACCAGCGCCCTCCTGACAGGGGACGGCTACACCTTC. Encoded protein: CATSALLTGDGYTF.

This clonotype was detected only a few times. The V call is TRBV19, the J call TRBJ1-2; TRBD1 agrees at 8 bases. Germline V gene data show CDR1 as LNHDA and CDR2 as SQIVND (reference sequence). The CDR3 length is 14 residues. Trimming cost V 4 bases and J 2 bases; bases outside gene matches: 3. The CDR3 spells CASSNRDRNYGYTF. The CDR3, as DNA: TGTGCCAGTAGTAACCGGGACAGGAACTATGGCTACACCTTC.

The chain couples TRBV6-1 to TRBJ1-5, with a tentative D call TRBD1 (5 bases). The CDR3 sequence is 16 residues long. Looked up from germline, CDR1 is MNHNS and CDR2 is SASEGT. Trimming removed 5 bases at V and 0 bases at J, with 14 bases between. The CDR3 reads CASSHDRRSSNQPQHF. CDR3 in DNA: TGTGCCAGCAGTCACGACAGACGATCTAGCAATCAGCCCCAGCATTTT.

The rearrangement uses TRBV6-2 or TRBV6-3 and TRBJ1-6; TRBD1 might be the D (5 bases). The ends were cut back, 1 base at V and 7 bases at J, with 11 bases in the middle. Germline CDR1 MNHEY, CDR2 SVGEGT. The CDR3 runs to 15 residues. For the CDR3, the DNA is TGTGCCAGCAGTTACTGGGGCCAGGCGAATTCACCCCTCCACTTT. It yields the protein CASSYWGQANSPLHF.

This sequence joins TRBV20-1 and TRBJ1-2; maybe TRBD1 (5 bases). CDR1 is DFQATT, CDR2 SNEGSKA, per germline (reference sequence). V lost 7 bases to trimming and J lost 4 bases, with 19 bases between them. This CDR3 contains 14 residues. CDR3 DNA: TGCAGTGGGCAGCCCTCCAGGGTATCCTATGGCTACACCTTC. As protein: CSGQPSRVSYGYTF.

This chain joins TRBV6-1 and TRBJ1-1, with D tentatively TRBD1 (6 bases). The germline gives CDR1 MNHNS, CDR2 SASEGT. The ends were cut back, 6 bases at V and 1 base at J, with 15 bases in the middle. The CDR3 consists of 15 residues. CDR3 bases: TGTGCCAGCAGCGCTGGGAAGACAGGGAACACTGAAGCTTTCTTT. Encoded protein: CASSAGKTGNTEAFF.

The chain has TRBV7-2 and TRBJ2-7; D may be TRBD2 (6 bases). The CDR3 totals 17 residues. With 5 bases removed from V and 0 bases from J, the gap between germline ends came to 20 bases. Germline loops: CDR1 SGHTA, CDR2 FQGNSA. CDR3: CASSRSAGSARSYEQYF. DNA for the CDR3: TGTGCCAGCAGCCGCAGCGCGGGGAGCGCCCGCTCCTACGAGCAGTACTTC.

This rearrangement joins TRBV7-9 to TRBJ2-6; 9 bases fit TRBD1. The CDR3 consists of 20 residues. V lost 2 bases to trimming and J lost 3 bases; unmatched junction nucleotides: 14. The germline CDR1 and CDR2 sequences are SEHNR and FQNEAQ (reference sequence). The CDR3 DNA is TGTGCCAGCAGCTTACCTCCCGGGACAGGGTCTTTAGGTGGGGCCAACGTCCTGACTTTC. Amino acid sequence: CASSLPPGTGSLGGANVLTF.

The chain is built from TRBV28 and TRBJ1-5; the D gene is possibly TRBD1 (5 bases). V lost 5 bases and J 11 bases, leaving 28 bases between the germline ends. Germline CDR1 MDHEN, CDR2 SYDVKM. The CDR3 consists of 17 residues. The CDR3 is CASSPTGGDEGVGAQHF. The CDR3 DNA reads as TGTGCCAGCAGTCCCACTGGGGGGGATGAGGGAGTAGGGGCCCAGCATTTT.

CDR3 sequence (DNA): TGTGCCATCTCTAGCGGGAGGCATACTAGCACAGATACGCAGTATTTT. Translated: CAISSGRHTSTDTQYF. This chain uses TRBV24-1 with TRBJ2-3, with TRBD2 matching over 11 bases. The junction had 9 bases not matched to a gene; V was cut back by 11 bases and J by 0 bases. The CDR3 is 16 residues long. The germline CDR1 and CDR2 sequences are KGHDR and SFDVKD.

The chain couples TRBV27 to TRBJ2-7, with TRBD2 identical over 8 bases. The CDR3 is 15 amino acids. Germline V gives CDR1 MNHEY, CDR2 SMNVEV (reference sequence). V trimming: 6 bases; J trimming: 0 bases; junction bases outside the gene matches: 7. In nucleotides, the CDR3 is TGTGCCAGCAGCCATACTAGCGGACTCTCCTACGAGCAGTACTTC. As protein: CASSHTSGLSYEQYF.

The J gene is TRBJ2-5, the V gene TRBV6-5; 8 positions agree with TRBD1. The ends lost 4 bases at V and 13 bases at J; junction bases unmatched: 8. This CDR3 spans 12 amino acids. Germline V gives CDR1 MNHEY, CDR2 SVGAGI. The CDR3 loop is CASSSPGQGTYF. CDR3 coding DNA: TGTGCCAGCAGTTCCCCAGGACAGGGAACGTACTTC.

This sequence joins TRBV28 and TRBJ1-5, with 7 bases lining up with TRBD1. This CDR3 spans 15 amino acids. The germline CDR1 and CDR2 sequences are MDHEN and SYDVKM. V dropped 5 bases and J dropped 6; count of bases not matched to a gene: 10. CDR3 sequence: CASSPGQRWVQPQHF. The DNA for the CDR3 is TGTGCCAGCAGTCCGGGACAGCGGTGGGTTCAGCCCCAGCATTTT.

The chain recombines TRBV18 with TRBJ1-1; TRBD1 agrees at 7 bases. The CDR3 runs to 15 residues. The V gene end was trimmed by 2 bases and the J gene end by 1 base; junction bases not matched to a gene: 4. Germline CDR1 KGHSH, CDR2 LQKENI. The CDR3 bases are TGTGCCAGCTCACCAGGGGCAGGGGGGAACACTGAAGCTTTCTTT. This codes for CASSPGAGGNTEAFF.

The J gene is TRBJ1-2, the V gene TRBV5-4; D may be TRBD1 (5 bases). The CDR3 spans 16 residues. CDR1 and CDR2 (germline): SGHNT, YYREEE (reference sequence). The ends were cut back, 0 bases at V and 0 bases at J, with 12 bases in the middle. As DNA, the CDR3 is TGTGCCAGCAGCTTGGTTGGGGGGTGGACTAACTATGGCTACACCTTC. The encoded protein is CASSLVGGWTNYGYTF. Filled out from reference TRBV5-4 and TRBJ1-2, the complete variable domain reads ETGVTQSPTHLIKTRGQQVTLRCSSQSGHNTVSWYQQALGQGPQFIFQYYREEENGRGNFPPRFSGLQFPNYSSELNVNALELDDSALYLCASSLVGGWTNYGYTFGSGTRLTVV.

The chain recombines TRBV20-1 with TRBJ1-2, with D possibly matching TRBD1 (5 bases). The germline CDR1 and CDR2 sequences are DFQATT and SNEGSKA (reference sequence). Trimming took off 3 bases at V and 7 bases at J, with 18 bases between the two ends. This CDR3 has 14 amino acids. The CDR3 loop reads CSARETASGAGYTF. In nucleotides, the CDR3 is TGCAGTGCTAGGGAGACAGCTTCTGGTGCTGGCTACACCTTC.

The V gene is TRBV20-1, the J gene TRBJ1-5, with a weak D call TRBD1 (5 bases). Germline V CDR1 and CDR2: DFQATT, SNEGSKA (reference sequence). Trimming shortened V by 6 bases and J by 1 base, and 22 bases separated the two germline ends. The CDR3 extends over 17 amino acids. The chain's CDR3 is CSARGGGRLSSNQPQHF. CDR3 nucleotide sequence: TGCAGTGCCCGCGGGGGAGGGAGACTTTCAAGCAATCAGCCCCAGCATTTT.